This T cell receptor beta chain was sequenced during a study of response to subunit inactivated influenza vaccine. The V and J ends lost 0 bases and 2 bases respectively, with 16 bases between them. The CDR3 length is 18 residues. Per germline, CDR1 ENHRY and CDR2 SYGVKD. In this sample, this clonotype turned up a few times. TCRdb re-analysed the RT-PCR reads in MiXCR, keeping a single row per CDR3 protein. Among hundreds of thousands of distinct CDR3 sequences, about 11% were seen once, and the ten largest hold approximately 11%. Separately, the same data were catalogued under a study of T cells expressing NK-cell markers. That paper adds: For TCR beta, cDNA was produced by 5'RACE template switching with UMIs. Among eight sequenced donors, seven carried HCMV seropositivity while one was seronegative.

This material consisted of PBMCs from blood, taken on the day of vaccination. V is TRBV10-3 and J is TRBJ2-2, with unresolved D. The clonotype was recovered from a man aged 45 to 65 who received an inactivated influenza vaccine. CDR3 sequence reads: CAISESTPTYTNTGELFF. Written as DNA, the CDR3 is TGTGCCATCAGTGAGTCGACTCCCACTTATACCAACACCGGGGAGCTGTTTTTT.